Following are 7 T cell receptor beta chains from one sample sequenced in a study of T cell responses to AZD1222 COVID-19 vaccine (dated by TCRdb to about 2021). The time point label of this sample denotes: baseline before first vaccination. The library was prepared using the immunoSEQ multiplex PCR assay. Entries here come from immuneACCESS through TCRdb and include only in-frame sequences with V and J called. Some clones fail to appear in such tables; in the studies checked, an unresolved V gene covers under half of the shortfall, and the cause of the remainder is unknown. Recorded for this sample are tens of thousands of clones; around 90% of them occurred a single time. Roughly 5.8% of the sample is in the top ten clones. Sequenced here: peripheral blood, sampled on day 0 of AZD1222 vaccination. The receptors here all came from an adult in good health.

This clone has just one count. The V call is TRBV28, the J call TRBJ1-4; tentatively, D is TRBD1 (6 bases). V gave up 6 bases and J gave up 3 bases, with 11 bases separating them. The CDR3 length is 14 residues. Germline CDR1 reads MDHEN; CDR2 reads SYDVKM. CDR3 DNA: TGTGCCAGCAGACAGGGTGGGGCTAATGAAAAACTGTTTTTT. Translating it yields CASRQGGANEKLFF.

This chain links TRBV30 with TRBJ1-1; D call uncertain. Germline V CDR1 and CDR2: GTSNPN, SVGIG (reference sequence). V lost 3 bases to trimming and J lost 3 bases, with 8 bases between them. CDR3 length: 12 amino acids. This CDR3 reads CAWRGSHTEAFF. The CDR3 nucleotides are TGTGCCTGGAGAGGGTCGCACACTGAAGCTTTCTTT.

The chain links TRBV28 to TRBJ2-7; 11 nucleotides align to TRBD1. The CDR3 is made up of 15 amino acids. V was pared by 3 bases and J by 3 bases, with 4 bases of the junction left unmatched. Germline V gene data show CDR1 as MDHEN and CDR2 as SYDVKM. CDR3 nucleotide sequence: TGTGCCAGCAGTTTTTATGGGACAGGGGGCTACGAGCAGTACTTC. Amino acid sequence: CASSFYGTGGYEQYF.

This clone was recorded only once. The chain joins TRBV11-2 to TRBJ2-5; D may correspond to TRBD1 or TRBD2 (5 bases each). The CDR3 is 14 amino acids. V lost 3 bases and J 5 bases, leaving 13 bases between the germline ends. CDR1 and CDR2 from the germline V gene are SGHAT and FQNNGV. The CDR3 is CASSFNPGRETQYF. DNA of the CDR3: TGTGCCAGCAGCTTCAACCCGGGGCGGGAGACCCAGTACTTC.

This clone was seen just once. The CDR3, as DNA: TGTGCCAGCAGCTTAGCAACTAGCGGGAGAGGGTTGGAGACCCAGTACTTC. Protein: CASSLATSGRGLETQYF. V and J are TRBV7-9 and TRBJ2-5, with 11 bases that match TRBD2. The CDR3 length is 17 residues. V trimming: 0 bases; J trimming: 5 bases; junction bases outside the gene matches: 8. The germline V gene encodes CDR1 SEHNR and CDR2 FQNEAQ (reference sequence).

The chain couples TRBV7-8 to TRBJ1-5; D remains ambiguous. Germline CDR1 reads SGHVS; CDR2 reads FQNEAQ. This CDR3 region has 13 residues. Trimming pared 1 base from V and 6 bases from J, leaving 7 bases between. CDR3 DNA: TGTGCCAGCAGCTTAGTATGGGGTCAGCCCCAGCATTTT. It is translated as CASSLVWGQPQHF.

The genes are TRBV28 and TRBJ1-2; unclear D gene. Germline loops: CDR1 MDHEN, CDR2 SYDVKM. This CDR3 is 16 amino acids long. Trimming removed 5 bases from V and 1 base from J, with 17 bases in between. CDR3 nucleotides: TGTGCCAGCAGTGACCGTGGGATTCGGGATAACTATGGCTACACCTTC. Its protein product is CASSDRGIRDNYGYTF.